The clone carrying this T cell receptor beta chain showed up just once. This sample is part of a study of blood T cell repertoires in COVID-19. Background on the study: Italy, Spain and the United States were the sources of the convalescent and acute COVID-19 samples. T cells, B-cell-depleted T cells, or PBMCs supplied cDNA or gDNA.

Germline-derived CDR1 and CDR2 are LNHDA and SQIVND (reference sequence). V was pared by 5 bases and J by 4 bases, with 9 bases between. This CDR3 region has 13 residues. Data came from immunoSEQ multiplex PCR; TCRdb stores just in-frame clones and leaves some out. The table has some 78,000 clones, less than 95% seen once. The chain joins TRBV19 to TRBJ1-5, with D perhaps matching TRBD1 (5 bases). This clonotype originated in a woman aged 45-65 years in a cohort sampled during active COVID-19. The sequencing input was peripheral blood. The CDR3 bases are TGTGCCAGTAGTGGGGCAGAGAATCAGCCCCAGCATTTT. This gives the protein CASSGAENQPQHF.